The rows below give T cell receptor beta chains drawn from one sample of a study of cytomegalovirus exposure and HLA in healthy donors. Libraries were prepared by immunoSEQ multiplex PCR; TCRdb keeps only in-frame clonotypes and omits some of them. Recorded for this sample: around 150,000 clones. The sequencing sample was made of PBMCs. These receptors all stem from a woman aged 55-69 years in good health and CMV-seronegative. The CDR3 runs from the conserved cysteine through the conserved F or W. A D gene is named only where the DNA matches it firmly.

j_gene	v_gene	d_gene	CDR3aa	CDR3nt
TRBJ2-1	TRBV10-1	TRBD2	CASSAGTSGYNEQFF	TGCGCCAGCAGTGCCGGGACTAGCGGTTACAATGAGCAGTTCTTC
TRBJ1-2	TRBV7-8	-	CASSNITGDYGYTF	TGTGCCAGCAGCAATATCACAGGAGACTATGGCTACACCTTC
TRBJ2-7	TRBV19	TRBD2	CASSPSGGPYEQYF	TGTGCCAGCAGCCCTAGCGGGGGACCCTACGAGCAGTACTTC
TRBJ2-6	TRBV5-1	-	CASSFRSGANVLTF	TGCGCCAGCAGCTTCCGCTCTGGGGCCAACGTCCTGACTTTC
TRBJ1-1	TRBV18	-	CASSPVDRVNTEAFF	TGTGCCAGCTCACCGGTGGACAGAGTGAACACTGAAGCTTTCTTT
TRBJ2-7	TRBV6-5	TRBD2	CASSPGTSSEQYF	TGTGCCAGCAGTCCCGGGACTAGTTCCGAGCAGTACTTC
TRBJ1-2	TRBV29-1	TRBD1	CSVLTGSDYGYTF	TGCAGCGTTCTGACAGGGAGCGACTATGGCTACACCTTC
TRBJ1-1	TRBV18	-	CASSPASRTVDTEAFF	TGTGCCAGCTCACCAGCGTCGCGAACAGTCGACACTGAAGCTTTCTTT
TRBJ1-6	TRBV7-2	-	CASSVGQVLYNSPLHF	TGTGCCAGCAGCGTCGGACAAGTCCTCTATAATTCACCCCTCCACTTT
TRBJ2-1	TRBV7-6	-	CASSASGSYNEQFF	TGTGCCAGCAGCGCGAGCGGATCCTACAATGAGCAGTTCTTC
TRBJ2-7	TRBV5-1	TRBD1	CASSPGQARSYEQYF	TGCGCCAGCAGCCCCGGACAGGCGCGCTCCTACGAGCAGTACTTC
TRBJ1-1	TRBV12-5	-	CASGEGDLGGAFF	TGTGCTAGTGGTGAGGGGGACCTCGGAGGAGCTTTCTTT
TRBJ1-1	TRBV7-2	-	CASSLVGSTRSAFF	TGTGCCAGCAGCTTAGTCGGGAGTACTCGATCAGCTTTCTTT
TRBJ1-1	TRBV9	-	CASSVIRGTEAFF	TGTGCCAGCAGCGTAATCAGGGGCACTGAAGCTTTCTTT
TRBJ1-2	TRBV18	TRBD1	CASSPRDRAYGYTF	TGTGCCAGCTCACCCCGGGACAGGGCCTATGGCTACACCTTC
TRBJ2-1	TRBV15	TRBD2	CATSRGGVRTSPSGNEQFF	TGTGCCACCAGCAGAGGGGGGGTCCGGACTAGCCCCTCGGGTAATGAGCAGTTCTTC
TRBJ1-2	TRBV4-3	TRBD1	CASSQEDREYYGYTF	TGCGCCAGCAGCCAAGAGGACAGGGAGTACTATGGCTACACCTTC
TRBJ2-7	TRBV11-2	TRBD2	CASSLRDYTSYEQYF	TGTGCCAGCAGCTTGAGGGACTACACGTCCTACGAGCAGTACTTC
TRBJ2-7	TRBV19	-	CASSLDSTYEQYF	TGTGCCAGTAGTCTGGACAGTACCTACGAGCAGTACTTC
TRBJ2-7	TRBV6-5	-	CASSYSPGVSYEQYF	TGTGCCAGCAGTTACTCCCCGGGGGTCTCCTACGAGCAGTACTTC
TRBJ2-2	TRBV11-2	-	CASSPRHAGANTGELFF	TGTGCCAGCAGCCCCCGCCATGCGGGCGCGAACACCGGGGAGCTGTTTTTT
TRBJ2-7	TRBV9	-	CASSVEGGANEQYF	TGTGCCAGCAGCGTAGAGGGGGGGGCCAATGAGCAGTACTTC
TRBJ2-5	TRBV5-1	TRBD1	CASRRQGTYQETQYF	TGCGCCAGCAGGCGACAGGGGACGTACCAAGAGACCCAGTACTTC
TRBJ1-6	TRBV6-6	-	CASSYRGEGNSPLHF	TGTGCCAGCAGTTACCGGGGGGAGGGTAATTCACCCCTCCACTTT
TRBJ2-3	TRBV12-5	-	CASGLDTGGRQTDTQYF	TGTGCTAGTGGTTTGGACACGGGGGGCAGGCAAACAGATACGCAGTATTTT
TRBJ2-1	TRBV19	-	CASSMAGMTVIGDNEQFF	TGTGCCAGTAGTATGGCTGGGATGACAGTAATTGGGGACAATGAGCAGTTCTTC
TRBJ2-7	TRBV2	TRBD1	CASQGLGTGTNEQYF	TGTGCCAGTCAGGGTCTCGGGACAGGGACGAACGAGCAGTACTTC
TRBJ1-5	TRBV30	-	CAWSGGRDQPQHF	TGTGCCTGGAGTGGGGGGCGAGATCAGCCCCAGCATTTT
TRBJ1-1	TRBV7-8	TRBD1	CASSLALDRANTEAFF	TGTGCCAGCAGCTTAGCTTTAGACAGGGCAAACACTGAAGCTTTCTTT
TRBJ1-2	TRBV10-3	TRBD1	CAISESTGNNGYTF	TGTGCCATCAGTGAGTCGACAGGGAATAATGGCTACACCTTC
TRBJ2-1	TRBV7-3	-	CASSPTRDPSYNEQFF	TGTGCCAGCAGCCCGACGAGGGATCCTTCCTACAATGAGCAGTTCTTC
TRBJ2-5	TRBV7-9	-	CASSFGLPRYQETQYF	TGTGCCAGCAGCTTCGGCTTGCCGAGGTACCAAGAGACCCAGTACTTC
TRBJ1-2	TRBV5-4	-	CASSLGGHSPNYGYTF	TGTGCCAGCAGCTTGGGGGGCCACTCCCCTAACTATGGCTACACCTTC
TRBJ2-6	TRBV7-3	TRBD2	CASSLLSGGAGANVLTF	TGTGCCAGCAGCCTCCTTAGCGGGGGCGCTGGGGCCAACGTCCTGACTTTC
TRBJ1-2	TRBV9	-	CASSATENYGYTF	TGTGCCAGCAGCGCAACAGAGAACTATGGCTACACCTTC
TRBJ2-7	TRBV28	TRBD2	CASSFRTSSRYEQYF	TGTGCCAGCAGTTTCCGGACTAGCTCACGCTACGAGCAGTACTTC
TRBJ1-4	TRBV13	-	CASSLRGYSATNEKLFF	TGTGCCAGCAGCTTAAGAGGGTATAGTGCAACTAATGAAAAACTGTTTTTT
TRBJ2-7	TRBV5-1	TRBD2	CASSFGRAPSYEQYF	TGCGCCAGCAGCTTTGGGAGGGCCCCCTCCTACGAGCAGTACTTC
TRBJ2-5	TRBV20-1	-	CSAPRETQYF	TGCAGTGCTCCCCGGGAGACCCAGTACTTC
TRBJ2-7	TRBV6-5	TRBD1	CASSVNRGSVYEQYF	TGTGCCAGCAGTGTGAACAGGGGATCCGTCTACGAGCAGTACTTC
TRBJ1-2	TRBV4-1	-	CASSQPDSGYGYTF	TGCGCCAGCAGCCAACCTGACAGTGGCTATGGCTACACCTTC
TRBJ2-7	TRBV7-2	-	CASSLRRGTEQYF	TGTGCCAGCAGCCTTAGAAGGGGCACCGAGCAGTACTTC
TRBJ1-4	TRBV2	-	CASRGDSGKEKLFF	TGTGCCAGCAGGGGAGATTCGGGAAAGGAAAAACTGTTTTTT
TRBJ2-5	TRBV11-2	-	CASSFAGTPQETQYF	TGTGCCAGCAGCTTCGCCGGGACACCTCAAGAGACCCAGTACTTC
TRBJ2-5	TRBV11-2	TRBD2	CASSSGLAGQGETQYF	TGTGCCAGCAGCTCGGGACTAGCGGGGCAGGGAGAGACCCAGTACTTC
TRBJ1-5	TRBV10-1	TRBD1	CASKDRVGNQPQHF	TGCGCCAGCAAGGACAGGGTGGGCAATCAGCCCCAGCATTTT
TRBJ1-1	TRBV25-1	-	CASTGYTEAFF	TGTGCTAGCACGGGATACACTGAAGCTTTCTTT
TRBJ2-7	TRBV19	TRBD1	CASSDGQGGRDEQYF	TGTGCCAGTAGCGATGGACAGGGGGGCCGGGACGAGCAGTACTTC
TRBJ2-1	TRBV7-9	TRBD2	CASSVPPSGSYNEQFF	TGTGCCAGCAGCGTGCCGCCTAGCGGTTCCTACAATGAGCAGTTCTTC
TRBJ1-2	TRBV19	TRBD1	CASSRKTGSITSNYGYTF	TGTGCCAGTAGCAGAAAGACAGGGAGCATAACTTCTAACTATGGCTACACCTTC
TRBJ2-2	TRBV4-1	TRBD2	CASSHKTSGRYTGELFF	TGCGCCAGCAGCCATAAGACTAGCGGGAGGTATACCGGGGAGCTGTTTTTT